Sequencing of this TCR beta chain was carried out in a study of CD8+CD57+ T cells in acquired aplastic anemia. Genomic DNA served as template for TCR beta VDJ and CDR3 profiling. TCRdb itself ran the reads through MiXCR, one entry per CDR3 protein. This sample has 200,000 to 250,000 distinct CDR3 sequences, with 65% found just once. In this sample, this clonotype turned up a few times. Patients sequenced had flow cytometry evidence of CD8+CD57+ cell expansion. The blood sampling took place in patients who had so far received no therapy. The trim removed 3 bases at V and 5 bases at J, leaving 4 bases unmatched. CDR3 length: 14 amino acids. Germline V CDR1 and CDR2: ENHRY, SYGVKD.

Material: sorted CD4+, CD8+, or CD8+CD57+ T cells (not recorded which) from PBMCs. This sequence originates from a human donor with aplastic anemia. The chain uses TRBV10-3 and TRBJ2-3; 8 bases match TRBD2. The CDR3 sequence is CAISDGLAGDTQYF. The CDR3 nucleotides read TGTGCCATCAGTGATGGACTAGCCGGAGATACGCAGTATTTT.